One sample yielded the 28 T cell receptor beta chains listed below, sequenced in a study of CDR3 diversity in severe acne. TCRdb called the PCR reads again in MiXCR, with one record for every CDR3 protein. This table holds about 97,000 distinct CDR3 sequences, roughly half found once. Sequencing used blood. Receptors originate from a male donor with acne.

The genes are TRBV24-1 and TRBJ1-3; D gene uncertain. Germline V gene lookup returns CDR1 KGHDR and CDR2 SFDVKD. V was clipped by 3 bases and J by 0 bases, with 2 bases between them. The CDR3 has 13 amino acids. The CDR3 DNA reads as TGTGCCACCAGTGATCGCTCTGGAAACACCATATATTTT. Its protein product is CATSDRSGNTIYF.

The chain carries TRBV29-1 and TRBJ1-3, with D maybe TRBD1 (5 bases). The CDR3 spans 13 residues. V lost 1 base to trimming and J lost 7 bases, with 11 bases between them. In germline, CDR1 is SQVTM, CDR2 ANQGSEA. The CDR3: CSVEGRGRNTIYF. Written as DNA, the CDR3 is TGCAGCGTTGAAGGTCGGGGGAGGAACACCATATATTTT.

This clonotype was counted many times. V usage is TRBV5-6 and J usage is TRBJ2-7, with 7 bases fitting TRBD1. Germline V gene sequence: CDR1 SGHDT, CDR2 YYEEEE. V shed 0 bases and J 6 bases; nucleotides not matched to a gene: 12. The CDR3 runs to 16 residues. The CDR3 region is CASSLAFSDRALEQYV. CDR3 bases: TGTGCCAGCAGCTTGGCCTTTAGTGACAGGGCCCTCGAGCAGTACGTC.

This clonotype has more than one count but fewer than ten. CDR3 sequence reads: CASSLRAPGQSYNEQFF. In nucleotides, the CDR3 is TGCGCCAGCAGCCTAAGGGCCCCGGGACAGTCCTACAATGAGCAGTTCTTC. The V gene is TRBV4-1, the J gene TRBJ2-1; the match to TRBD1 covers 7 bases. Germline CDR1 reads MGHRA; CDR2 reads YSYEKL. The CDR3 has 17 residues. V shed 4 bases and J 1 base; nucleotides not matched to a gene: 10.

This clonotype appeared many times. CDR3 in amino acids: CASKLAGGRETQYF. Written as DNA, the CDR3 is TGTGCCAGCAAGTTAGCGGGAGGGCGGGAGACCCAGTACTTC. The V and J genes are TRBV2 and TRBJ2-5, with 11 bases lining up with TRBD2. In germline, CDR1 is SNHLY, CDR2 FYNNEI. Germline trimming cut 7 bases from V and 5 bases from J; bases unmatched to any gene: 6. The length of the CDR3 is 14 residues.

The chain combines TRBV20-1 with TRBJ2-7; 12 bases align to TRBD2. There are 16 residues in the CDR3. CDR1 DFQATT and CDR2 SNEGSKA come from the germline V gene (reference sequence). V lost 0 bases, J lost 3 bases, and 6 bases stayed unmatched. The CDR3 nucleotides read TGCAGTGCTAGAGAAATACTAGCGGGAGGTGGCTACGAGCAGTACTTC. Translated, it gives CSAREILAGGGYEQYF.

Only a few counts were recorded for this clonotype. This chain uses TRBV4-1 with TRBJ2-2; 14 bases are a match to TRBD2. The length of the CDR3 is 16 residues. The V and J ends lost 4 bases and 7 bases, in that order; junction bases with no gene match: 5. In germline, CDR1 is MGHRA, CDR2 YSYEKL. This CDR3 is CASSLGLAGAGGELFF. The CDR3 DNA reads as TGCGCCAGCAGCCTGGGACTAGCGGGAGCGGGCGGGGAGCTGTTTTTT.

The rearrangement joins TRBV19 to TRBJ2-7; D is unresolved. This CDR3 is built from 13 residues. Germline assignment: CDR1 LNHDA and CDR2 SQIVND (reference sequence). The V end was cut by 6 bases, the J end by 2 bases, with 11 bases between. The CDR3 loop is CASSAARTYEQYF. The CDR3, as DNA: TGTGCCAGTAGCGCCGCACGTACCTACGAGCAGTACTTC.

Remarks on this clonotype: In this CDR3 the conserved last residue, phenylalanine or tryptophan, is missing, so a read error is likely. The genes are TRBV25-1 and TRBJ2-2, with 7 bases lining up with TRBD2. V dropped 8 bases and J dropped 6; count of bases not matched to a gene: 12. Looked up from germline, CDR1 is MGHDK and CDR2 is SYGVNS. This CDR3 contains 15 residues. In DNA form, the CDR3 reads TGTGCCAGCGCAAAGGAGGCAGCGGGGTCCGGGGAGCTGTTTCTT. This sequence encodes CASAKEAAGSGELFL.

This clonotype was picked up many times. The chain is built from TRBV20-1 and TRBJ2-1; 14 nucleotides match TRBD2. The CDR3 is made up of 16 amino acids. Trimming at V came to 8 bases and at J to 12 bases, leaving 18 bases not matched to a gene. Germline V gene lookup returns CDR1 DFQATT and CDR2 SNEGSKA (reference sequence). In DNA form, the CDR3 reads TGCAGTCCGGAGACTAGCGGGAGGGTCCGTAATGAGGTGCAGTTCTTC. Translating it yields CSPETSGRVRNEVQFF.

This chain links TRBV6-5 with TRBJ1-3; the D gene is possibly TRBD1 (5 bases). V shed 4 bases and J shed 2 bases, with 9 bases lying between them. The germline V gene has CDR1 MNHEY and CDR2 SVGAGI. This CDR3 has 14 residues. In DNA form, the CDR3 reads TGTGCCAGCAGTTGCCGGGGGACTGGAAACACCATATATTTT. Amino acids: CASSCRGTGNTIYF.

The gene calls are TRBV7-2 and TRBJ1-3; 8 nucleotides agree with TRBD1. Germline lookup yields CDR1 SGHTA and CDR2 FQGNSA. Trimming took 4 bases from V and 0 from J; bases not matched to a gene: 2. The CDR3 spans 15 residues. DNA for the CDR3: TGTGCCAGCAGCTCCGGGACAGGCTCTGGAAACACCATATATTTT. This sequence encodes CASSSGTGSGNTIYF.

Many counts were recorded for this clonotype. The DNA for the CDR3 is TGTGCCAGCAGCTTGCGCCAGGGGATCGGTAATGAAAAACTGTTTTTT. Protein: CASSLRQGIGNEKLFF. The V gene is TRBV5-8, the J gene TRBJ1-4; the D gene is possibly TRBD1 (6 bases). CDR1 SGHTS and CDR2 YDEGEE come from the germline V gene. V was trimmed by 1 base and J by 4 bases, leaving 14 bases between them. The CDR3 spans 16 residues.

The gene calls are TRBV6-2 or TRBV6-3 and TRBJ2-5; D gene unclear. This CDR3 spans 13 amino acids. CDR1 MNHEY and CDR2 SVGEGT come from the germline V gene. V was pared by 7 bases and J by 3 bases, with 12 bases between. The CDR3 reads CASNPFLKETQYF. The CDR3 DNA reads as TGTGCCAGCAACCCTTTTTTAAAAGAGACCCAGTACTTC.

This clonotype showed up just a few times. The chain carries TRBV11-2 and TRBJ1-5; D is possibly TRBD1 (6 bases). V was pared by 5 bases and J by 9 bases, with 17 bases between. Germline V CDR1 and CDR2: SGHAT, FQNNGV. This CDR3 has 14 amino acids. Here the CDR3 reads CASSPEGGILPQHF. The CDR3 DNA sequence: TGTGCCAGCAGCCCAGAGGGGGGGATCTTGCCCCAGCATTTT.

In this sample, this clonotype turned up many times. The gene calls are TRBV6-1 and TRBJ2-7; 10 bases agree with TRBD1. The V and J ends lost 8 bases and 1 base, in that order; junction bases with no gene match: 8. CDR1 MNHNS and CDR2 SASEGT come from the germline V gene. The CDR3 is 15 residues long. CDR3 sequence (DNA): TGTGCCAGCTGGAGGACAGGGGGTTTGTCCTACGAGCAGTACTTC. Protein: CASWRTGGLSYEQYF.

Regarding this clonotype: A clone one base away is much larger, so this may be a read error. V usage is TRBV20-1 and J usage is TRBJ1-5, with D perhaps matching TRBD1 (6 bases). V shed 0 bases and J shed 5 bases, with 17 bases lying between them. This CDR3 contains 16 residues. The germline V gene has CDR1 DFQATT and CDR2 SNEGSKA (reference sequence). The CDR3 DNA follows: TGCAGTGCTAGAGAAGTCGGGGGCCTAGTGTATCAGCCCCAGCATTTT. As protein: CSAREVGGLVYQPQHF.

As regards this clonotype: Compared with germline, one end of the junction differs, possibly owing to a read error. This rearrangement joins TRBV25-1 to TRBJ1-3; D is undetermined. CDR3 length: 14 amino acids. Germline V gene data show CDR1 as MGHDK and CDR2 as SYGVNS. The CDR3, as DNA: TGTGCCAGCAGTGAACGAGGATCTGGAAACACCGTATATTTT. Amino acid sequence: CASSERGSGNTVYF.

This chain joins TRBV7-8 and TRBJ1-5; 8 bases agree with TRBD1. The V and J ends lost 7 bases and 5 bases, in that order; junction bases with no gene match: 4. The CDR3 runs 13 residues. Germline CDR1 is SGHVS and CDR2 is FQNEAQ. The CDR3 DNA is TGTGCCAGCACCCCAGGGGGCCATCAGCCCCAGCATTTT. Its translation: CASTPGGHQPQHF. The full variable domain, its missing parts supplied by reference TRBV7-8 and TRBJ1-5, is GAGVSQSPRYKVAKRGQDVALRCDPISGHVSLFWYQQALGQGPEFLTYFQNEAQLDKSGLPSDRFFAERPEGSVSTLKIQRTQQEDSAVYLCASTPGGHQPQHFGDGTRLSIL.

Comment on this clonotype: The CDR3 does not close with the conserved phenylalanine or tryptophan, likely indicating a read error. This chain joins TRBV4-1 and TRBJ1-2, with D possibly matching TRBD1 (6 bases). Germline V gene sequence: CDR1 MGHRA, CDR2 YSYEKL. The length of the CDR3 is 15 residues. V was shortened by 1 base and J by 4 bases, with 13 bases between the two germline ends. The CDR3 region is CASSQAYGGPYGYTL. Written as DNA, the CDR3 is TGCGCCAGCAGCCAAGCCTACGGGGGGCCCTATGGCTACACCCTC.

The sample holds many counts of this clonotype. The rearrangement links TRBV7-8 to TRBJ2-3; possibly TRBD1 for D (5 bases). V lost 0 bases and J 2 bases, leaving 12 bases between the germline ends. The CDR3 totals 16 residues. Looked up from germline, CDR1 is SGHVS and CDR2 is FQNEAQ. The CDR3 DNA reads as TGTGCCAGCAGCTTAGCGTCGCAGGGCCCCACAGATACGCAGTATTTT. Translation gives CASSLASQGPTDTQYF.

J is TRBJ2-3 and V is TRBV27, with D uncertain. The germline V and J ends were trimmed by 5 bases and 0 bases, with 9 bases remaining between them. The CDR3 is made up of 14 amino acids. Per germline, CDR1 MNHEY and CDR2 SMNVEV (reference sequence). CDR3 residues: CASSILSSTDTQYF. The CDR3 nucleotides are TGTGCCAGCAGTATACTCTCTAGCACAGATACGCAGTATTTT.

Comments on this clonotype: With a much larger clone just one base away, this may be a read error. The chain employs TRBV19 and TRBJ2-5; 9 bases map to TRBD2. The J call is uncertain, as TRBJ2-1 better fits the DNA end. The germline CDR1 and CDR2 sequences are LNHDA and SQIVND (reference sequence). This CDR3 has 16 amino acids. The CDR3 sequence: CASSIPGSGGYNEQFF. The DNA for the CDR3 is TGTGCCAGTAGTATCCCAGGTAGCGGGGGCTACAATGAGCAGTTCTTC.

This clonotype was observed a handful of times. V usage is TRBV6-1 and J usage is TRBJ1-1; D not certain. CDR1 is MNHNS, CDR2 SASEGT, per germline. V lost 0 bases, J lost 5 bases, and 7 bases lay in between. This CDR3 region has 13 residues. CDR3 protein: CASSEAERTEAFF. The CDR3 coding sequence is TGTGCCAGCAGTGAAGCGGAGAGAACTGAAGCTTTCTTT.

The V and J genes are TRBV11-2 and TRBJ2-7; D tentatively reads TRBD1 or TRBD2 (5 bases each). In germline, CDR1 is SGHAT, CDR2 FQNNGV. The V and J ends lost 5 bases and 6 bases respectively, with 11 bases between them. There are 12 residues in the CDR3. The CDR3 loop is CASSRDAGEQYF. CDR3 DNA: TGTGCCAGCAGCCGGGACGCGGGCGAGCAGTACTTC. The whole variable domain, filled in from reference TRBV11-2 and TRBJ2-7, reads EAGVAQSPRYKIIEKRQSVAFWCNPISGHATLYWYQQILGQGPKLLIQFQNNGVVDDSQLPKDRFSAERLKGVDSTLKIQPAKLEDSAVYLCASSRDAGEQYFGPGTRLTVT.

The chain has TRBV12-3 or TRBV12-4 and TRBJ2-5; D possibly corresponds to TRBD2 (6 bases). This CDR3 comprises 16 residues. With 6 bases removed from V and 7 bases from J, the gap between germline ends came to 24 bases. Here the CDR3 DNA reads TGTGCCAGCAGCCCTATGTTTAGCGGCCCGAAGGGGACCCAGTACTTC. Amino acid sequence: CASSPMFSGPKGTQYF.

The V call is TRBV7-3, the J call TRBJ2-7; D perhaps matches TRBD2 (6 bases). The CDR3 is made up of 14 amino acids. V lost 4 bases, J lost 4 bases, and 14 bases lay in between. Germline V gene data show CDR1 as SGHTA and CDR2 as FQGTGA. The CDR3 DNA sequence: TGTGCCAGCAGCTACTTTAAGGGGAGGTACGAGCAGTACTTC. Translated, it gives CASSYFKGRYEQYF.

As concerns this clonotype: A much larger clone lies one base from this, so it may be a read error. The V gene is TRBV10-3, the J gene TRBJ2-7, with 8 bases fitting TRBD2. This CDR3 comprises 14 residues. The germline CDR1 and CDR2 sequences are ENHRY and SYGVKD. The CDR3 sequence: CASSGGTSFSEQYF. As DNA, the CDR3 is TGTGCCAGCAGTGGCGGGACTAGTTTCAGCGAGCAGTACTTC.